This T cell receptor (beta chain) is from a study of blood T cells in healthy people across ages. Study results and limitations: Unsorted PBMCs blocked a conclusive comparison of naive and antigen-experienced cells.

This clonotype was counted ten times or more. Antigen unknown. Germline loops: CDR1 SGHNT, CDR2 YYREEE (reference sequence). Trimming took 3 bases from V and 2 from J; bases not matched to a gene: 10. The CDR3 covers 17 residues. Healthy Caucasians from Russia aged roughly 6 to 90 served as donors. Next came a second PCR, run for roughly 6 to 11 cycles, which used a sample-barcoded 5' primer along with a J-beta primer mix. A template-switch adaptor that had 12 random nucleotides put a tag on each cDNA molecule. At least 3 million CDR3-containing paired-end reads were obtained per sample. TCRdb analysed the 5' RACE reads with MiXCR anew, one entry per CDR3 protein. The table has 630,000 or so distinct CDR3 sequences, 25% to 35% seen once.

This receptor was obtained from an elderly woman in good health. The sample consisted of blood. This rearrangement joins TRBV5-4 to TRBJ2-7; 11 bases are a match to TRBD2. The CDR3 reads CASSSGLAVSRAYEQYF. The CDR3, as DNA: TGTGCCAGCAGCTCGGGACTAGCGGTATCACGGGCCTACGAGCAGTACTTC.